This T cell receptor (beta chain) was documented in a study of STAT3 mutations in large granular lymphocyte leukemia. The overall study: About 38% of treated T-LGLL patients showed hematologic response to immunosuppression.

Study-level findings and limits: Every T-LGLL patient had at least one immunodominant TCRbeta clonotype.

Average productive template count per sample was about 40,773. Profiling relied on immunoSEQ multiplex PCR, and the TCRdb table lists in-frame clones only, not all of them. The sample holds 12,000 or so clones, less than 90% seen once. CDR1 is KGHSH, CDR2 LQKENI, per germline. This CDR3 contains 13 residues. Trimming took 3 bases from V and 8 from J; bases not matched to a gene: 4. As for this clone: Antigen: not known.

The chain carries TRBV18 and TRBJ2-4; 7 nucleotides match TRBD1. This receptor was identified in a man of 80 years or more with T-cell large granular lymphocyte leukemia. Some clones in this sample may be carry-over from other donors' samples. Sequencing input: peripheral blood mononuclear cells. For the CDR3, the DNA is TGTGCCAGCTCACCGTGGCAGGGGGACATTCAGTACTTC. It yields the protein CASSPWQGDIQYF.